The entry below gives a single T cell receptor (beta chain) sequence along with its context. Its specificity is unknown. TCRdb keeps only in-frame clones here, not all; method: immunoSEQ multiplex PCR. This sample has tens of thousands of clones; around 72% occur once, and the top ten carry about an eighth. The record originates from a study of vaccination effects on CD4 cells after COVID-19. The ends were cut back, 0 bases at V and 2 bases at J, with 8 bases in the middle. Germline V CDR1 and CDR2: WSHSY, SAAADI. The length of the CDR3 is 14 residues. Expansion with viral peptide pools was applied to antigen-specific CD4+ T cells by the ViraFEST assay prior to sequencing. It was after more than 8 days of culture that CD4+ T cells were isolated. No vaccinee had earlier SARS-CoV-2 infection, and nucleocapsid antibodies were negative. Whole-study results and caveats: Limitations: small convalescent group and missing early post-infection timepoints.

Sequencing used CD4+ T cells from PBMCs cultured with HCoV-229E spike peptides, obtained before COVID-19 vaccination. This chain joins TRBV10-2 and TRBJ2-7, with D uncertain. The receptor was isolated from a human donor who received a COVID-19 vaccine. This chain's CDR3 is CASSESAGPYEQYF. The CDR3 coding sequence is TGCGCCAGCAGTGAGTCGGCAGGACCCTACGAGCAGTACTTC.